This record covers a single T cell receptor (beta chain). Its target is unknown. The method was immunoSEQ multiplex PCR; TCRdb's version includes in-frame clones alone and lacks a portion of them. Of fewer than 35,000 clones detected, roughly 76% appear once; the ten largest clones hold 15% to 20%. These data come from a study of OX40 agonist ivuxolimab in advanced cancers. The study's findings and limits: At 0.1 to 3.0 mg/kg and by week 6, clonal expansion occurred in CD4+ and CD8+ blood T cells. People who partly responded at 0.1-3.0 mg/kg had some of the least clonal expansion seen.

Any history of autoimmune disease or systemic immunosuppression disqualified patients. Peripheral blood came from all dose cohorts at three timepoints. CDR1 SNHLY and CDR2 FYNNEI come from the germline V gene. The ends lost 6 bases at V and 5 bases at J; junction bases unmatched: 4. This CDR3 has 14 amino acids. The sequencing used CD4+ or CD8+ T cells sorted from blood, collected in a trial of the OX40 agonist ivuxolimab. The origin of this receptor is an adult with an advanced solid tumor such as melanoma, head and neck, liver or kidney cancer. The chain links TRBV2 to TRBJ1-4; TRBD1 matches 9 bases. Here the CDR3 reads CASRVQGANEKLFF. CDR3 in DNA: TGTGCCAGCAGGGTACAGGGGGCGAATGAAAAACTGTTTTTT.